This entry is about one T cell receptor (beta chain). Sequenced by immunoSEQ multiplex PCR; TCRdb stores in-frame clones only, minus some. The table lists approximately 100,000 clones, 80% to 90% of them singletons. This sample was taken from a study of a mutant IDH1 vaccine in newly diagnosed glioma. Time point meaning: baseline, week 1 (first vaccination visit). The treatment was: pre-vaccination baseline after standard-of-care therapy. The germline V gene has CDR1 MGHRA and CDR2 YSYEKL. The CDR3 spans 15 residues. The trim removed 1 base at V and 4 bases at J, leaving 2 bases unmatched. Source: PBMCs, taken from a glioma patient treated with radiotherapy, temozolomide or both. The V and J genes are TRBV4-1 and TRBJ2-5; 11 bases map to TRBD2. The sequence came from a woman between 45 and 65 years old with glioma. CDR3 amino acids: CASSQASGRRETQYF. Here the CDR3 DNA reads TGCGCCAGCAGCCAAGCTAGCGGGAGGAGAGAGACCCAGTACTTC.